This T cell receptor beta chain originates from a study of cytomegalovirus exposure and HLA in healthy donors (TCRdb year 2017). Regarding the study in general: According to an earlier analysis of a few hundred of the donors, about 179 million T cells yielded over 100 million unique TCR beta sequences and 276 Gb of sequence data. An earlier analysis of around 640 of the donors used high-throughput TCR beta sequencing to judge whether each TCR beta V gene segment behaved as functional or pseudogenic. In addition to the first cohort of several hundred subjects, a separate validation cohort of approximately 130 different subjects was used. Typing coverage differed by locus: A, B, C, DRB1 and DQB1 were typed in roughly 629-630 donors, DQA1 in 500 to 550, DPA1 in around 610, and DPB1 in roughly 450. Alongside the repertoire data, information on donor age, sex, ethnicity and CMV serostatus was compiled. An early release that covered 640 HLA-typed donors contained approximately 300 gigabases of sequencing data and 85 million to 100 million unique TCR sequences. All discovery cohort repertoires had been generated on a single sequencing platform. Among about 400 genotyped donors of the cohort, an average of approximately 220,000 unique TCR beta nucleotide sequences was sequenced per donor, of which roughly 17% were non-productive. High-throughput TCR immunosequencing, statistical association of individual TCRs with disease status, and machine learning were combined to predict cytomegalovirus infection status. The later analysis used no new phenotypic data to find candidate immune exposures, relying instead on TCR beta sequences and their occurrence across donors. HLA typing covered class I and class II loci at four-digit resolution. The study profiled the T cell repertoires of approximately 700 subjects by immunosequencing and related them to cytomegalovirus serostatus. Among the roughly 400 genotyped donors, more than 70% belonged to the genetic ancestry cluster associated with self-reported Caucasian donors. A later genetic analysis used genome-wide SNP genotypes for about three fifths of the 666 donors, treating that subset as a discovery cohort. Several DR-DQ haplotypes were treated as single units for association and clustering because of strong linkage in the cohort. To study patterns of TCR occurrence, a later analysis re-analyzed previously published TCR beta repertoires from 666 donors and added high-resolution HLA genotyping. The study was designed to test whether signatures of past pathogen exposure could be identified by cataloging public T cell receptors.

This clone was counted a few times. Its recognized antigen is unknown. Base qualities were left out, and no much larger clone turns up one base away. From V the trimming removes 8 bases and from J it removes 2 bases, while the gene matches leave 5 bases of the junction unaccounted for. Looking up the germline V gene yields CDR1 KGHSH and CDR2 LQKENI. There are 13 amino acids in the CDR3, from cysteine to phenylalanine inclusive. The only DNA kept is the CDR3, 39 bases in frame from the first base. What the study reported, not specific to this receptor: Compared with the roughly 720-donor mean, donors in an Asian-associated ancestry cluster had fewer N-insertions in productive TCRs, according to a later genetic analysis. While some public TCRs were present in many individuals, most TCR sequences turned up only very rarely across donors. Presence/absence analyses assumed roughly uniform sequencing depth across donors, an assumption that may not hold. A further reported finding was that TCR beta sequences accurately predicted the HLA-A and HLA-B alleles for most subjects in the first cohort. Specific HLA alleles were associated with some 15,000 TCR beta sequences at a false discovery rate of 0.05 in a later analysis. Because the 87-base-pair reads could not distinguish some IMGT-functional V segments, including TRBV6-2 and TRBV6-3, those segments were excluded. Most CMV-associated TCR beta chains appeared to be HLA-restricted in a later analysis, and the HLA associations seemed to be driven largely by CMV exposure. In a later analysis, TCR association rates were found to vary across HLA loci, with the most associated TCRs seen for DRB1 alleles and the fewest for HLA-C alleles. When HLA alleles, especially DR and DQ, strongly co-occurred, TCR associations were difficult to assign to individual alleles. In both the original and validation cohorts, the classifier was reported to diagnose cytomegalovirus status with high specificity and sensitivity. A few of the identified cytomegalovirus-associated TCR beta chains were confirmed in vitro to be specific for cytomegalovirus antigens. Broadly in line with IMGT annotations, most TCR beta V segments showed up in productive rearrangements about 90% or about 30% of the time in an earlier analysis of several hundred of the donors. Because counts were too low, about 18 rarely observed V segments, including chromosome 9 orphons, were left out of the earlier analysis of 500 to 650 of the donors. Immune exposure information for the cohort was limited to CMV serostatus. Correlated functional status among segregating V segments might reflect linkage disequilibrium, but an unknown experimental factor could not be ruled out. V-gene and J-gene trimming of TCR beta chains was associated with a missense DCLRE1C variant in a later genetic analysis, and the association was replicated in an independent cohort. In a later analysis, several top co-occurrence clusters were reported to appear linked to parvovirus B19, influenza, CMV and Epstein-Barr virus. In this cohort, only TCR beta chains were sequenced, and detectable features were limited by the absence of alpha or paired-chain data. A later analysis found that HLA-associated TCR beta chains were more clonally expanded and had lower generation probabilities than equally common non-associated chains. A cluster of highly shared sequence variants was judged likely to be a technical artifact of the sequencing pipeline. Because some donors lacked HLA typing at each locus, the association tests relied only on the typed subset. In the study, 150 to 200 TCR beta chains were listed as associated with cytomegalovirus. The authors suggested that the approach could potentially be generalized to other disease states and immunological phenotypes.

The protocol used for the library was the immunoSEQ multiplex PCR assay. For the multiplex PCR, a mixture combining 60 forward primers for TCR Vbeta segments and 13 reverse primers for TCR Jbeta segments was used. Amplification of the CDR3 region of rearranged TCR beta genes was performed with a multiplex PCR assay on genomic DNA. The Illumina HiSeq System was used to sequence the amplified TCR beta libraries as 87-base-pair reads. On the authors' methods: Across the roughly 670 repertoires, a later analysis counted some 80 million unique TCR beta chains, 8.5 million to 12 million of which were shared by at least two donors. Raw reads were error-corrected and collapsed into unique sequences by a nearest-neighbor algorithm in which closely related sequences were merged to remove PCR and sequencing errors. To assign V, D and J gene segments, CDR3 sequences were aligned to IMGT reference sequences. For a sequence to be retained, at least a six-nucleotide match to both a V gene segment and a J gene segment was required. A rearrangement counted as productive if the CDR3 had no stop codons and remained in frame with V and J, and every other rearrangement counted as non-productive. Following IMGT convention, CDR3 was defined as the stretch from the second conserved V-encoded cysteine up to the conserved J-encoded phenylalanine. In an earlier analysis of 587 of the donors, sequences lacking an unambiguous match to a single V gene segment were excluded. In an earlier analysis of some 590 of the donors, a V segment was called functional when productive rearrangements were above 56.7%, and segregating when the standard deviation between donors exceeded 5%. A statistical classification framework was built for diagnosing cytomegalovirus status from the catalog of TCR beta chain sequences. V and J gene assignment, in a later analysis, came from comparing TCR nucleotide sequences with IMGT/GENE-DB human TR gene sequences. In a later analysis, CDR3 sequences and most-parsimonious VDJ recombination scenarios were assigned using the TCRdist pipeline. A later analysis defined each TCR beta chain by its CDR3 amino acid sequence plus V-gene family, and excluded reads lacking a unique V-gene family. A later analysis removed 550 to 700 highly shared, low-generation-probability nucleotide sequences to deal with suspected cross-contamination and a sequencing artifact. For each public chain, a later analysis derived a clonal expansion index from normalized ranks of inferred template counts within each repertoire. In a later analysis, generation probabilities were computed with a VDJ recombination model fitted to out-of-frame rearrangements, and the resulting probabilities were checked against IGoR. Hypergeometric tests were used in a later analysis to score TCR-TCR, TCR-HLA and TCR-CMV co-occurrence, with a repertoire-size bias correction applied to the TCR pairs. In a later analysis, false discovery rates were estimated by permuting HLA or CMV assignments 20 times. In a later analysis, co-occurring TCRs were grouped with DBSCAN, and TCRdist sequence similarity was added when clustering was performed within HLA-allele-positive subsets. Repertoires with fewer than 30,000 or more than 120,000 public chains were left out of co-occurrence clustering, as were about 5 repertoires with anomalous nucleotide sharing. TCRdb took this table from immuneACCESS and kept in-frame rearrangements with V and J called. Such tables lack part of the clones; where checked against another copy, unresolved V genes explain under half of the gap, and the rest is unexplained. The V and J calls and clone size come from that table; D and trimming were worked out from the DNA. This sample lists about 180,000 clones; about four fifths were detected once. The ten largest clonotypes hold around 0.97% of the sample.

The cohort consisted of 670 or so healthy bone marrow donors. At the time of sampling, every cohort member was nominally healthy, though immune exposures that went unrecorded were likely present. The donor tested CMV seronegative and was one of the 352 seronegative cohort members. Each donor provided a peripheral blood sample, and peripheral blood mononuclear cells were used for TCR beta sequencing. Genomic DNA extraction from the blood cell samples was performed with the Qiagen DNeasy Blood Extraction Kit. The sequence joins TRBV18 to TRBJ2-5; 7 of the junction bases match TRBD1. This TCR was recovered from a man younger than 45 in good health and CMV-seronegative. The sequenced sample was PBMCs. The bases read TGTGCCAGCACGCGGACAGGTCAAGAGACCCAGTACTTC. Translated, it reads CASTRTGQETQYF.